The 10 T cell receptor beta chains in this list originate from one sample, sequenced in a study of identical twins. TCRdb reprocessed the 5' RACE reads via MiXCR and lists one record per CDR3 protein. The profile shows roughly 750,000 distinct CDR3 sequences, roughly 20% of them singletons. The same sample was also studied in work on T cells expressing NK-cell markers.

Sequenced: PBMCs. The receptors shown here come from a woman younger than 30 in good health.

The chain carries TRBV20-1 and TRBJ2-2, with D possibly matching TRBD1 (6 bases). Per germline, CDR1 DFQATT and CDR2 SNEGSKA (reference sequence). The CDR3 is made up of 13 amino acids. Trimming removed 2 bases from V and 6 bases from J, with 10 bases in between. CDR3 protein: CSARTGSAGELFF. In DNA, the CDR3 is TGCAGTGCTAGAACAGGGTCGGCCGGGGAGCTGTTTTTT.

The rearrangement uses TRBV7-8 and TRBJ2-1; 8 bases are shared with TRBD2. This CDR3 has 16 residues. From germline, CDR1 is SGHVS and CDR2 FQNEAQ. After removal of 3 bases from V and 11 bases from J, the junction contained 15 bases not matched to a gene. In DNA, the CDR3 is TGTGCCAGCAGCTTTCAAAGCGGGAGTGGCGGCGGGAAGCAGTTCTTC. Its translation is CASSFQSGSGGGKQFF.

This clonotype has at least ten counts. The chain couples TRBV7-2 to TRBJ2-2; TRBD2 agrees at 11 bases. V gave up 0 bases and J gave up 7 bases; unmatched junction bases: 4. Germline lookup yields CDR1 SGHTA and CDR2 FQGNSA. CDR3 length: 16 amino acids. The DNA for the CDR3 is TGTGCCAGCAGCTTAGCGACTAGCGGGAAGGGCGGGGAGCTGTTTTTT. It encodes CASSLATSGKGGELFF.

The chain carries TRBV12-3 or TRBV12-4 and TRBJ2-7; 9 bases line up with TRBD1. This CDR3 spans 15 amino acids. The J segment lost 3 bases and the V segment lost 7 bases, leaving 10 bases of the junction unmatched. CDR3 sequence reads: CASTLGRDRVYEQYF. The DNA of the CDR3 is TGTGCCAGCACCCTCGGTCGGGACAGGGTCTACGAGCAGTACTTC.

The CDR3 loop reads CASGTSGRFSSYNEQFF. CDR3 DNA sequence: TGTGCCAGCGGCACTAGCGGGAGGTTTAGCTCCTACAATGAGCAGTTCTTC. The chain combines TRBV6-2 or TRBV6-3 with TRBJ2-1, with TRBD2 matching over 12 bases. The ends lost 8 bases at V and 0 bases at J; junction bases unmatched: 8. Germline V lookup: CDR1 MNHEY, CDR2 SVGEGT. The CDR3 runs 17 residues.

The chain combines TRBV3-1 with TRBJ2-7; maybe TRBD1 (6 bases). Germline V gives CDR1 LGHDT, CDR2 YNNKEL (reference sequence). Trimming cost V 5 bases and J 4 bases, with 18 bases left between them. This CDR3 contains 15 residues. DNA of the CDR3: TGTGCCAGCAGCTTTAGGACCCTAGGGGGATACGAGCAGTACTTC. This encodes CASSFRTLGGYEQYF.

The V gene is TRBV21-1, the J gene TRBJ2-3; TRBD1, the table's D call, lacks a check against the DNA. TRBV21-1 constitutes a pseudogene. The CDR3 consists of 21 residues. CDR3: CASSKVVPSQGSPLPTDTQYF. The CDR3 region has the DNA TGTGCCAGCAGCAAAGTTGTCCCTTCCCAGGGGAGTCCCCTACCCACAGATACGCAGTATTTT.

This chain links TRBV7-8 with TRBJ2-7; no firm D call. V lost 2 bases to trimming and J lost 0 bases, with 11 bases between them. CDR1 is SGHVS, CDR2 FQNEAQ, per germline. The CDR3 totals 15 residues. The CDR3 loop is CASSLTTSFSYEQYF. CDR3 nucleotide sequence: TGTGCCAGCAGCTTAACGACATCTTTCTCCTACGAGCAGTACTTC.

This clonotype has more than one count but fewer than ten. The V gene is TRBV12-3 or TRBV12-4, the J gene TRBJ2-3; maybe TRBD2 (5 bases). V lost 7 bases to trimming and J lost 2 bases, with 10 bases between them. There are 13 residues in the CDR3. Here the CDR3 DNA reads TGTGCCAGCAATGGGAGAGTCACAGATACGCAGTATTTT. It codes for CASNGRVTDTQYF.

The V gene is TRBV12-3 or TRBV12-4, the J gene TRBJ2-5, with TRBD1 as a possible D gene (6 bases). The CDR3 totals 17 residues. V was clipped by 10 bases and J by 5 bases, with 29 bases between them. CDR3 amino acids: CATCMNGTPDPSETQYF. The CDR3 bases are TGTGCCACTTGCATGAACGGGACACCCGACCCAAGTGAGACCCAGTACTTC.